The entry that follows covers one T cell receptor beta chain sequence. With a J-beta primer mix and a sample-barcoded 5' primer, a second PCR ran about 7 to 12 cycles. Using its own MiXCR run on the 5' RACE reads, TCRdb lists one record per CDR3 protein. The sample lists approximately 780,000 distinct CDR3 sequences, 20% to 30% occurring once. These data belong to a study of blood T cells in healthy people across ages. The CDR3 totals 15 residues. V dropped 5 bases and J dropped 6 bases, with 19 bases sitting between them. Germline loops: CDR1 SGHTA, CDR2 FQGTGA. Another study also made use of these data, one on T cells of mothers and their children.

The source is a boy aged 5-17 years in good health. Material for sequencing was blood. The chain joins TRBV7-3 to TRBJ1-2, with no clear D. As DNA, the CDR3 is TGTGCCAGCAGCCCCGGAAGCGGGAGCCTCGATGGCTACACCTTC. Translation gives CASSPGSGSLDGYTF. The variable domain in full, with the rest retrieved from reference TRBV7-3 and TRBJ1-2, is GAGVSQTPSNKVTEKGKYVELRCDPISGHTALYWYRQSLGQGPEFLIYFQGTGAADDSGLPNDRFFAVRPEGSVSTLKIQRTERGDSAVYLCASSPGSGSLDGYTFGSGTRLTVV.